The sequence of this T cell receptor (beta chain) was determined in a study of blood T cell repertoires in COVID-19. Study overall: Samples of COVID-19 (acute and convalescent) were obtained from the United States, Italy and Spain. From T cells, B-cell-depleted T cells, or PBMCs came the material, which was cDNA or gDNA.

The germline gives CDR1 MNHEY, CDR2 SMNVEV (reference sequence). The CDR3 length is 14 residues. The J segment lost 4 bases and the V segment lost 6 bases, leaving 4 bases of the junction unmatched. Per the study methods: Scientists estimated how many nucleated cells there were by amplifying reference gene primers. Assay used: immunoSEQ multiplex PCR; TCRdb lists only in-frame clones, some missing. D and trimming were read from the DNA, whereas the V and J calls and clone size are those reported in that table. The data hold 220,000 or so clones, with almost 85% observed a single time. Material for sequencing was peripheral blood. The clonotype originates from a woman older than 75 with acute or convalescent COVID-19. This chain connects TRBV27 to TRBJ2-3; TRBD1 matches 10 bases. CDR3 sequence: CASSRDRGADTQYF. CDR3 nucleotides: TGTGCCAGCAGCCGGGACAGGGGTGCAGATACGCAGTATTTT.